The rows below give T cell receptor beta chains drawn from one sample of a study of T-cell memory formation after mild COVID-19. TCRdb re-derived calls from the 5' RACE reads in MiXCR, one entry per CDR3 protein. Altogether roughly 130,000 distinct CDR3 sequences are present, approximately 6.3% being singletons, with the ten largest covering 2% to 2.5%. Input material: PBMCs or a T cell subset sorted from them (not recorded which). The receptors originated from an adult woman who had mild COVID-19 (a few samples of this study predate the infection). Cell type and time point are not known. The CDR3 runs from the conserved cysteine through the conserved F or W.

CDR3 protein	V gene	J gene
CSASAGPRQYF	TRBV20-1	TRBJ2-7
CSASGGHNEQFF	TRBV20-1	TRBJ2-1
CASSPGGSSQGLYEQYF	TRBV7-6	TRBJ2-7
CASSHLGLAEFSSTDTQYF	TRBV4-2	TRBJ2-3
CSAREPLVNSPLHF	TRBV20-1	TRBJ1-6
CASSTGRRVWETQYF	TRBV5-5	TRBJ2-5
CASKRLFTSGGNEQFF	TRBV6-5	TRBJ2-1
CASRSRSHEQYF	TRBV5-1	TRBJ2-7
CASSAPGQVRYEQYF	TRBV19	TRBJ2-7
CASSLVRRETEETQYF	TRBV7-8	TRBJ2-5
CASSPLQGQNTGELFF	TRBV18	TRBJ2-2
CASSLVGTYEQYF	TRBV7-2	TRBJ2-7
CASSLRRGGWNEQFF	TRBV7-3	TRBJ2-1
CASRPPGQGASGEQFF	TRBV25-1	TRBJ2-1
CSATTRQGGRYEQYF	TRBV20-1	TRBJ2-7
CASSPGTKEQYF	TRBV2	TRBJ2-7